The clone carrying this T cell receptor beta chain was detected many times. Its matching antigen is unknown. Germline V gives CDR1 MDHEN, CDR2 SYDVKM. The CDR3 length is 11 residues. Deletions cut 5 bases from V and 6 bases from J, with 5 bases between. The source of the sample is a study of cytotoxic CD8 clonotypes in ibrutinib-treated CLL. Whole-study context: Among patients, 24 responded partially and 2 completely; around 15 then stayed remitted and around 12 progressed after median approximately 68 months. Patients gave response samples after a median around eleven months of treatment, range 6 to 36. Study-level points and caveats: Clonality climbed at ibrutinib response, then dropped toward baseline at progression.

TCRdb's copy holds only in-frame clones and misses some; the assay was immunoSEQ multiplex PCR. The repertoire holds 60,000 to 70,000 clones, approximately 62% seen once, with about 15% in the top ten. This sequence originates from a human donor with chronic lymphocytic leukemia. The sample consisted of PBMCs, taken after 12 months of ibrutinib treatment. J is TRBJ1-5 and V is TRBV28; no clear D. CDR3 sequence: CASSTIQPQHF. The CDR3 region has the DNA TGTGCCAGCAGTACTATTCAGCCCCAGCATTTT.